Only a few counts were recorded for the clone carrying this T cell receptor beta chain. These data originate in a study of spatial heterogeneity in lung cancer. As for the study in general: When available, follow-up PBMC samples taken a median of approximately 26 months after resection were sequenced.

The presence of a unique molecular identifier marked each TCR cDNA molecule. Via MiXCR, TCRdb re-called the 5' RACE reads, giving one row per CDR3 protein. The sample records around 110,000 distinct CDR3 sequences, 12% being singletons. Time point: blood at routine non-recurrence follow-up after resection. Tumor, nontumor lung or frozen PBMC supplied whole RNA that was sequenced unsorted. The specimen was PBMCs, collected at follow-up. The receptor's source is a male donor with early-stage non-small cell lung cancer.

This CDR3 is CATSVRQGDYNEQFF. In DNA, the CDR3 is TGTGCCACCTCAGTGCGGCAGGGGGACTACAATGAGCAGTTCTTC. V gene TRBV24-1 combines with J gene TRBJ2-1; 7 bases align to TRBD1. Germline V gene sequence: CDR1 KGHDR, CDR2 SFDVKD. With 9 bases clipped from V and 3 bases from J, the junction kept 10 bases outside the gene matches. The CDR3 totals 15 residues.